The present T cell receptor (beta chain) was sequenced within a study of blood T cell repertoires in COVID-19. Background on the study: The United States, Italy and Spain supplied acute and convalescent COVID-19 samples. Sources were T cells, B-cell-depleted T cells, or PBMCs; the material itself was cDNA or gDNA.

V shed 4 bases and J shed 2 bases, with 9 bases lying between them. This CDR3 is built from 13 residues. CDR1 is SQVTM, CDR2 ANQGSEA, per germline. How the authors handled the data: Reference gene primer amplification in the assay estimated nucleated cell counts. Produced via immunoSEQ multiplex PCR; TCRdb's table is partial and in-frame only. Clonal size and the V and J genes are those of that table, whereas D and trimming came from the DNA. The sample holds about 260,000 clones, 87% seen once. This receptor was obtained from a woman in her forties or fifties with acute or convalescent COVID-19. This sequence joins TRBV29-1 and TRBJ1-5, with D hard to call. Material: peripheral blood. The CDR3 protein is CSVVTNRNQPQHF. The CDR3 nucleotides read TGCAGCGTTGTAACAAATCGCAATCAGCCCCAGCATTTT.